The clone carrying this T cell receptor (beta chain) was observed a single time. The data were taken from a study of CD8 T cells in Susac syndrome. cDNA came from about 0.51 to 1 ug RNA primed by random hexamers. The TCR beta CDR3 was amplified by immunoSEQ multiplex PCR across 54 Vbeta, 13 Jbeta. Each CDR3 protein is one row after TCRdb ran MiXCR on the immunoSEQ multiplex PCR reads. The sample consists of 140,000 or so distinct CDR3 sequences, approximately 95% of them appearing once. This CDR3 has 14 amino acids. Per germline, CDR1 SGHDN and CDR2 FVKESK. V lost 3 bases, J lost 5 bases, and 4 bases stayed unmatched. The study sequenced TCR beta in blood CD8+ and CD4+ T cells. Negative isolation yielded the CD8+ and CD4+ T cells, while FACS enriched the TEMRA cells.

The specimen sequenced was CD4+ T cells from PBMCs. This rearrangement joins TRBV14 to TRBJ2-1, with 7 bases fitting TRBD1. This sequence was found in a human donor with multiple sclerosis. This CDR3 reads CASSHWTGDNEQFF. The CDR3 DNA is TGTGCCAGCAGCCACTGGACAGGAGACAATGAGCAGTTCTTC. The complete variable domain, with remaining parts taken from reference TRBV14 and TRBJ2-1, reads EAGVTQFPSHSVIEKGQTVTLRCDPISGHDNLYWYRRVMGKEIKFLLHFVKESKQDESGMPNNRFLAERTGGTYSTLKVQPAELEDSGVYFCASSHWTGDNEQFFGPGTRLTVL.